This T cell receptor beta chain was obtained from a study of T cell repertoires in cytomegalovirus infection. Study information: Public TCR beta signatures were indicative of both CMV infection and a matching HLA type. Study-wide results and limits: In two of eight donors, the top clonotype was HLA-C-restricted CMV-specific.

TCRdb itself ran the reads through MiXCR, one entry per CDR3 protein. The data contain hundreds of thousands of distinct CDR3 sequences, 24% of them singletons. The CDR3 consists of 13 residues. Germline loops: CDR1 DFQATT, CDR2 SNEGSKA (reference sequence). V was clipped by 3 bases and J by 3 bases, with 12 bases between them. Points on this clonotype: The antigen is unknown.

This sequence was found in a human donor in good health (CMV status not recorded). Some clones in this sample may be carry-over from other donors' samples. The chain employs TRBV20-1 and TRBJ2-7, with D perhaps given as TRBD1 or TRBD2 (6 bases each). The specimen sequenced was CD8+ T cells from PBMCs. This chain's CDR3 is CSARRGEDYEQYV. DNA for the CDR3: TGCAGTGCTAGGAGGGGGGAGGACTACGAGCAGTACGTC.